The 8 T cell receptor beta chains listed next were all sequenced from one sample in a study of post-analysis software for immune sequencing data. Points from the study as a whole: About 5 TRBV segments (TRBV5-6, TRBV5-1 and TRBV20-1 among them) occurred more frequently in patients than in controls.

These receptors' targets are unknown. TCR beta libraries were prepared from cDNA with unique molecular identifiers. A single record per CDR3 protein comes from TCRdb applying MiXCR to the PCR reads. The table records approximately 160,000 distinct CDR3 sequences, 30% of them present only once. Sample: blood. Source of these receptors: a girl between 10 and 17 years old with multiple sclerosis.

This clonotype was counted ten times or more. The chain combines TRBV20-1 with TRBJ2-1; 9 bases align to TRBD2. Germline V gene lookup returns CDR1 DFQATT and CDR2 SNEGSKA (reference sequence). This CDR3 has 13 amino acids. V shed 1 base, J shed 5 bases, and the junction held 0 bases outside the gene matches. This chain's CDR3 is CSARGTSDNEQFF. DNA for the CDR3: TGCAGTGCTAGAGGGACTAGCGACAATGAGCAGTTCTTC.

This clonotype has only a few counts. The J gene is TRBJ2-3, the V gene TRBV12-3 or TRBV12-4; TRBD2 matches 10 bases. CDR3 length equals 15 residues. With V trimmed by 6 bases and J by 1 base, 4 bases remained unmatched. The chain's CDR3 is CASRVGTSGTDTQYF. The CDR3 DNA reads as TGTGCCAGCAGAGTGGGGACTAGCGGCACAGATACGCAGTATTTT.

This clonotype was detected many times. V and J are TRBV12-3 or TRBV12-4 and TRBJ2-7; D call uncertain. This CDR3 comprises 11 residues. V dropped 3 bases and J dropped 0 bases, with 0 bases sitting between them. The CDR3 region has the DNA TGTGCCAGCAGTTTCTCCTACGAGCAGTACTTC. This codes for CASSFSYEQYF.

Worth noting for this clonotype: This clone may be a read error of a much larger clone one base away. The chain couples TRBV6-5 to TRBJ2-1; the D gene could be TRBD1 or TRBD2 (5 bases each). Per germline, CDR1 MNHEY and CDR2 SVGAGI. The CDR3 loop spans 16 amino acids. The CDR3 nucleotides are TGTGCCAGCGGTTACTCCTCCGGGACCTCACTGAATGAGCAGTTCTTC. This codes for CASGYSSGTSLNEQFF.

This clonotype was picked up a small number of times. V and J are TRBV5-1 and TRBJ1-6, with 7 positions matching TRBD1. Trimming removed 5 bases from V and 5 bases from J; junction bases left unmatched: 7. CDR3 size: 15 residues. Per germline, CDR1 SGHRS and CDR2 YFSETQ. The CDR3, as DNA: TGCGCCAGCAGTACTGTCGGACAGGATAATTCACCCCTCCACTTT. Encoded protein: CASSTVGQDNSPLHF. The variable domain in full, completed from reference TRBV5-1 and TRBJ1-6, reads KAGVTQTPRYLIKTRGQQVTLSCSPISGHRSVSWYQQTPGQGLQFLFEYFSETQRNKGNFPGRFSGRQFSNSRSEMNVSTLELGDSALYLCASSTVGQDNSPLHFGNGTRLTVT.

The rearrangement links TRBV6-5 to TRBJ1-1; D gene unclear. The CDR3 consists of 12 residues. V shed 6 bases and J shed 7 bases, with 12 bases lying between them. Germline V gives CDR1 MNHEY, CDR2 SVGAGI. This chain's CDR3 is CASRTLCGEAFF. The CDR3 DNA reads as TGTGCCAGCAGGACACTCTGTGGTGAAGCTTTCTTT.

This clonotype has at least ten counts. V and J are TRBV12-3 or TRBV12-4 and TRBJ2-2, with no clear D. The CDR3 covers 15 residues. V was clipped by 5 bases and J by 4 bases, with 14 bases between them. CDR3: CASSPLSSGTGELFF. In DNA, the CDR3 is TGTGCCAGCAGTCCCCTCAGTTCCGGCACCGGGGAGCTGTTTTTT.

This clonotype appeared many times. The chain recombines TRBV6-4 with TRBJ2-1; no definite D call. The germline gives CDR1 MRHNA, CDR2 SNTAGT. The CDR3 is 13 amino acids. Trimming left V 5 bases short and J 8 bases short, with 13 bases between. The CDR3 loop reads CASSLGPHDEQFF. The DNA for the CDR3 is TGTGCCAGCAGTCTTGGACCGCACGATGAGCAGTTCTTC.